This entry features one T cell receptor beta chain sequence. Its target antigen remains unknown. Per-nucleotide qualities are absent, and no much larger clonotype sits a single base away. This sample was taken from a study of Ad26.COV2.S vaccination and SARS-CoV-2 variants (dated by TCRdb to the early 2020s). Background on the whole study: Vaccine-arm donors came from COV1001, a multicentre, randomized, double-blind, placebo-controlled phase I-IIa trial of Ad26.COV2.S in healthy adults. Ad26.COV2.S was administered intramuscularly at a dose of 5x10^10 or 1x10^11 viral particles, either as one shot or as two shots given 56 days apart. TCRbeta repertoire sequencing served as the tool for gauging how specific and how broad the SARS-CoV-2-reactive T cell receptors were following Ad26.COV2.S vaccination. A total of approximately 30 samples were included in the TCR-sequenced set, comprising 19 Ad26.COV2.S vaccine recipients, 5 placebo recipients and 8 SARS-CoV-2 convalescent individuals. Trial participants were randomized into five groups of five: low-dose or high-dose Ad26.COV2.S given once or twice, or placebo on both occasions. Investigators remained blinded to trial group allocation during experiments and outcome assessment. The paper's findings and limits, for the study overall: It was noted by the authors that total T cell responses may have been underestimated by the TCR breadth and depth analyses. Substantial breadth of spike-specific CD8+ and CD4+ T cell responses was reported after vaccination. The study lacked the statistical power to compare responses across vaccine doses or regimens. Compared with placebo recipients, Ad26.COV2.S recipients showed higher spike-specific TCR breadth (P = 0.0014). Comparable non-spike TCR breadth was observed between vaccine and placebo recipients, consistent with only spike being contained in the vaccine.

The treatment or condition label of this sample denotes: around 19 received Ad26.COV2.S at low or high dose, single or two shots; 5 received placebo; per-sample allocation not given. For vaccine and placebo recipients, repertoires were sequenced using samples collected on day 63 after the first injection. In Cohort 1b, roughly 26 adults aged 18-55 years were enrolled at a single site in Boston, USA, between 29 July and 7 August 2020. Ad26.COV2.S consisted of a replication-incompetent adenovirus type 26 vector by which a prefusion-stabilized SARS-CoV-2 spike protein from the original Wuhan strain was expressed. The immunoSEQ Assay was the method used to sequence TCRbeta CDR3 regions. After extraction, genomic DNA underwent amplification by bias-controlled multiplex PCR, followed by high-throughput sequencing. As for the authors' bioinformatics: To quantify the absolute abundance of each unique TCRbeta CDR3 region, sequences were collapsed and filtered. T cell fraction was estimated by normalization of TCRbeta template counts to usable DNA, with usable DNA being measured through amplification of reference genes present in all nucleated cells. Repertoire TCRs were annotated as SARS-CoV-2-specific by exact matching of V gene, CDR3 amino acid sequence and J gene to a known reactive TCR set. The reference SARS-CoV-2 TCR set was derived from MIRA and filtered for enrichment in COVID-19-positive ImmuneCODE repertoires, a step that removed public or cross-reactive TCRs. Using the MIRA antigens, annotated TCRs were further analysed by specific ORF or by position within an ORF. Depth was the summed frequency of annotated unique rearrangements, while breadth was defined as annotated unique rearrangements over total unique productive rearrangements. Two-sided Wilcoxon rank-sum tests were used to compare TCR breadth between groups. TCRdb obtained this table from immuneACCESS and retained in-frame rearrangements with V and J assigned. These tables miss some clones; where compared with another copy, unresolved V genes account for less than half of the shortfall, and the remainder is unexplained. D and trimming were read from the DNA, whereas the V and J calls and clone size are those reported in that table. The sample includes a few hundred thousand clones, with approximately 90% observed a single time. Jointly, the top ten make up under 2% of the sample.

Trimming leaves V shorter by 5 bases and J shorter by 4 bases, with the junction holding 9 bases beyond the gene matches. The CDR3 contains 15 residues, cysteine and phenylalanine counted. CDR3 DNA is the only sequence kept; it has 45 bases, read in frame from the first base. Per the germline V gene (reference sequence), SGHNT is the CDR1 and YYREEE is the CDR2. This sample comprised peripheral blood, obtained in a trial of Ad26.COV2.S vaccine versus placebo. The chain employs TRBV5-4 and TRBJ2-3, with TRBD2 matching 8 junction bases. The source of this sequence is a person aged 18 to 59 who received the Ad26.COV2.S COVID-19 vaccine or a placebo. The CDR3 is CASSEAGGRSDTQYF. The nucleotide sequence is given as TGTGCCAGCAGTGAGGCGGGAGGAAGGTCAGATACGCAGTATTTT.